This T cell receptor (beta chain) was sequenced during a study of early T cells in non-severe SARS-CoV-2 infection. Study findings and constraints: Private and CD4 specificities were missed by VDJdb matching, skewed to anti-spike CD8.

Concerning this clonotype itself: What it binds is not known.

Individual cDNA molecules received unique molecular identifiers during library preparation. Each CDR3 protein gets one entry after TCRdb re-called the 5' RACE reads with MiXCR. Of around 78,000 distinct CDR3 sequences listed, over 12% are singletons. Sequencing used whole blood. The clonotype was recovered from an adult who was a healthcare worker with PCR-confirmed SARS-CoV-2 infection or an uninfected control (not recorded which).

Here the CDR3 DNA reads TGTGCCAGCAGCCGACCATTGGTTACGCAGTATTTT. Its protein product is CASSRPLVTQYF. The chain combines TRBV12-3 or TRBV12-4 with TRBJ2-3; D is ambiguous. V lost 6 bases to trimming and J lost 8 bases, with 12 bases between them. This CDR3 has 12 residues.